Each of the 6 T cell receptor beta chains below was sequenced from the same sample in a study of CD8 T cells in Susac syndrome. RNA amounts of roughly 0.5 to 1 ug underwent reverse transcription with random hexamers. TCRdb redid the calling of the immunoSEQ multiplex PCR reads with MiXCR, one entry per CDR3 protein. The sample lists hundreds of thousands of distinct CDR3 sequences, 95% occurring once. The specimen sequenced was CD4+ T cells from PBMCs. These receptors originate from a human donor with multiple sclerosis.

This chain joins TRBV9 and TRBJ2-1; D gene uncertain. The CDR3 spans 15 residues. Trimming stripped 4 bases from V and 0 bases from J, with 11 bases between. Germline CDR1 and CDR2: SGDLS and YYNGEE. The CDR3 DNA follows: TGTGCCAGCAGCCCCATCCGAAACTCCTACAATGAGCAGTTCTTC. This encodes CASSPIRNSYNEQFF.

This clonotype was recorded only once. The rearrangement joins TRBV3-1 to TRBJ2-1, with a possible D match to TRBD2 (6 bases). V lost 5 bases, J lost 10 bases, and 18 bases lay in between. The CDR3 contains 14 residues. The germline gives CDR1 LGHDT, CDR2 YNNKEL (reference sequence). The CDR3 is CASSAGTAPAEQFF. As DNA, the CDR3 is TGTGCCAGCAGCGCCGGGACTGCCCCTGCGGAGCAGTTCTTC.

This sequence joins TRBV7-9 and TRBJ2-2, with no clear D. V dropped 1 base and J dropped 5 bases, with 8 bases sitting between them. CDR3 length: 14 amino acids. Germline CDR1 and CDR2: SEHNR and FQNEAQ (reference sequence). The CDR3 region has the DNA TGTGCCAGCAGCTTAGGAGTTACGACCGGGGAGCTGTTTTTT. Translating gives CASSLGVTTGELFF.

CDR3 in amino acids: CASSPWRTTNYGYTF. CDR3 DNA sequence: TGTGCCAGCAGCCCTTGGCGGACGACTAACTATGGCTACACCTTC. The rearrangement links TRBV9 to TRBJ1-2; no reliable D call. Germline V gene data show CDR1 as SGDLS and CDR2 as YYNGEE. V lost 4 bases to trimming and J lost 0 bases, with 13 bases between them. This CDR3 has 15 residues.

The chain joins TRBV7-3 to TRBJ2-3; D is possibly TRBD2 (5 bases). Germline CDR1 and CDR2: SGHTA and FQGTGA. The CDR3 is made up of 14 amino acids. Trimming removed 3 bases at V and 3 bases at J, with 10 bases between. The CDR3 nucleotides are TGTGCCAGCAGCTTCGTTCGGGGTACAGATACGCAGTATTTT. Amino acid sequence: CASSFVRGTDTQYF.

V usage is TRBV9 and J usage is TRBJ2-1, with 9 bases lining up with TRBD2. The V gene end was trimmed by 3 bases and the J gene end by 1 base; junction bases not matched to a gene: 14. The length of the CDR3 is 19 residues. Germline V gene lookup returns CDR1 SGDLS and CDR2 YYNGEE. The CDR3 protein is CASSGGPVSGGSSYNEQFF. The CDR3 DNA reads as TGTGCCAGCAGCGGAGGCCCCGTGAGCGGGGGGTCATCCTACAATGAGCAGTTCTTC.